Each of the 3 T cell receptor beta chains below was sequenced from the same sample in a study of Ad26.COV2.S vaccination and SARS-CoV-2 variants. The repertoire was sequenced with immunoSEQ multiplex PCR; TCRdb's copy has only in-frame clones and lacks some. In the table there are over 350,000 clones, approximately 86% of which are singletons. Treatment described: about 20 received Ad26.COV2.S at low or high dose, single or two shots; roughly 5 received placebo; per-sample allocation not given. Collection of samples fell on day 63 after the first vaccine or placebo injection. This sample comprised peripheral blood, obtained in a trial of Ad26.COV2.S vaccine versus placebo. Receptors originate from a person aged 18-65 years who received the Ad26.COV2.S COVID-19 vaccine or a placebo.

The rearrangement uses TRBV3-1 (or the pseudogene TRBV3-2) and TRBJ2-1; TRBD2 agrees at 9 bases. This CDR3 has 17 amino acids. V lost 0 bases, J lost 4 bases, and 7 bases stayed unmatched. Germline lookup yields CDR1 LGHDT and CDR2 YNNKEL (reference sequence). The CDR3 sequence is CASSQDGSGGLYNEQFF. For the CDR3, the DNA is TGTGCCAGCAGCCAAGACGGAAGCGGGGGGTTATACAATGAGCAGTTCTTC.

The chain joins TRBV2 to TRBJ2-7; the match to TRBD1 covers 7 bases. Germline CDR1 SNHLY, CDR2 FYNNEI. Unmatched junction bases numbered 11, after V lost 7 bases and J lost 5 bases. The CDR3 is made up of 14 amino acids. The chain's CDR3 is CASTGLTGAHEQYF. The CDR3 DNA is TGTGCCAGCACGGGATTAACAGGGGCCCACGAGCAGTACTTC.

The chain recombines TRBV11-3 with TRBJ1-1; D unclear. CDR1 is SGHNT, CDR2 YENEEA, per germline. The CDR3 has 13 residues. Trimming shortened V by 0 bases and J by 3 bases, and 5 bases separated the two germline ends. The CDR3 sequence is CASSLEGDTEAFF. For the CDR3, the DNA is TGTGCCAGCAGCTTAGAGGGAGACACTGAAGCTTTCTTT.